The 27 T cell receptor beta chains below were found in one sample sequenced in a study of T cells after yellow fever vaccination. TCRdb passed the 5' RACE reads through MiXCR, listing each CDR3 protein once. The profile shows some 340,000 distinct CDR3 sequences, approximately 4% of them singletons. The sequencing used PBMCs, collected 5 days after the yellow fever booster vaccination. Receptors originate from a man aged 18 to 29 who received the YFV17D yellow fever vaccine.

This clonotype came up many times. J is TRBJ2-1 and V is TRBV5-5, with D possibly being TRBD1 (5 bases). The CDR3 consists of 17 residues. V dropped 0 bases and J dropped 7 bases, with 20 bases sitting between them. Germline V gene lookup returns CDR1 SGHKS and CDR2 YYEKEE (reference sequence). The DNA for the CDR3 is TGTGCCAGCAGCTTGGGGGGTTGGGCAGGGCCTCTGAATGAGCAGTTCTTC. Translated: CASSLGGWAGPLNEQFF.

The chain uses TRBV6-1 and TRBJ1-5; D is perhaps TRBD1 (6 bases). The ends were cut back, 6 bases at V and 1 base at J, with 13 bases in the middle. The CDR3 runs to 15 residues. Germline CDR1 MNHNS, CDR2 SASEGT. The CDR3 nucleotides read TGTGCCAGCAGGGAAATAGGACAGAGCAATCAGCCCCAGCATTTT. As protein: CASREIGQSNQPQHF.

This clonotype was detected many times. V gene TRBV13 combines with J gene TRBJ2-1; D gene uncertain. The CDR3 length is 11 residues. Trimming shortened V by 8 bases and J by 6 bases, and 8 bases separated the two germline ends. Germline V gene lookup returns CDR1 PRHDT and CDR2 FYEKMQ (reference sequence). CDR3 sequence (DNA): TGTGCCAGCCTTTACCTCAATGAGCAGTTCTTC. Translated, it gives CASLYLNEQFF.

CDR3 DNA: TGTGCCAGCAGCCCCGGTGGGTACTACGAGCAGTACGTC. Its translation: CASSPGGYYEQYV. The chain is built from TRBV5-5 and TRBJ2-7; D is unclear. V lost 4 bases to trimming and J lost 3 bases, with 11 bases between them. CDR1 is SGHKS, CDR2 YYEKEE, per germline (reference sequence). The CDR3 loop spans 13 amino acids.

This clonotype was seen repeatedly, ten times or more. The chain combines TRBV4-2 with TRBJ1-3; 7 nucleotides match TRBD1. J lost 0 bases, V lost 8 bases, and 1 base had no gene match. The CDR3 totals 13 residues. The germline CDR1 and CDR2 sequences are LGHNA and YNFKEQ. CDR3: CASRDSSGNTIYF. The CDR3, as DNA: TGTGCCAGCCGGGACAGCTCTGGAAACACCATATATTTT.

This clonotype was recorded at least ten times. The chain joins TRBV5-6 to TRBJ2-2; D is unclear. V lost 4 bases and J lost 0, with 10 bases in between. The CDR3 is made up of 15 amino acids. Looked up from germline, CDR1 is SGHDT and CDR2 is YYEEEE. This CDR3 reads CASSPLGANTGELFF. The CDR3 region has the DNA TGTGCCAGCAGCCCCTTGGGTGCGAACACCGGGGAGCTGTTTTTT.

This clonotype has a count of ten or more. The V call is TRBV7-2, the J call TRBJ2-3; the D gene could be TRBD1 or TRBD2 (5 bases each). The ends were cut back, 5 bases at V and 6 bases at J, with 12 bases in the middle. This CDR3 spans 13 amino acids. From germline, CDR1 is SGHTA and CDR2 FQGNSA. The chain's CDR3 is CASSRLRDDTQYF. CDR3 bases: TGTGCCAGCAGCCGACTTCGGGACGATACGCAGTATTTT.

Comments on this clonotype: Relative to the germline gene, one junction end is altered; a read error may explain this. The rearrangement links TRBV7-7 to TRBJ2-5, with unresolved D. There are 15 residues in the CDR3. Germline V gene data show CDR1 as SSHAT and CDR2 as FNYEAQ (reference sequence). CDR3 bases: TGTGCTAGCAGCTTAGTAGTCAGCCCTAGGGAGACCCAGTACTTC. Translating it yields CASSLVVSPRETQYF.

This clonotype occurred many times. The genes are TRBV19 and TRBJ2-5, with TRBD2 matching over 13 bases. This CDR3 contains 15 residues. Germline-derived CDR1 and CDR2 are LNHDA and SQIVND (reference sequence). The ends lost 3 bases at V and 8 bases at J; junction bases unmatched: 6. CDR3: CASSMTSGGLTTQYF. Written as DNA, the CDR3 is TGTGCCAGTAGTATGACTAGCGGGGGGCTTACAACCCAGTACTTC.

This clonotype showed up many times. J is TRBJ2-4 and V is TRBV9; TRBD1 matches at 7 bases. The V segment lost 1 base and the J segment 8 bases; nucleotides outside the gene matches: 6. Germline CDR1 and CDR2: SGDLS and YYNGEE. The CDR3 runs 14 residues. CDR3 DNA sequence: TGTGCCAGCAGCGTATCCGACAGGGTGGACATTCAGTACTTC. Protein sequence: CASSVSDRVDIQYF.

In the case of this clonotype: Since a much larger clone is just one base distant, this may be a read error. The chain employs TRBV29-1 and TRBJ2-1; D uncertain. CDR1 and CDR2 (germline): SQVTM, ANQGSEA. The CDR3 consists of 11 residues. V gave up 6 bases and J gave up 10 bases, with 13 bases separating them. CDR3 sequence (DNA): TGCAGCGTCCCGGTGGGGAAGGAGCAGTTCTTC. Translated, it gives CSVPVGKEQFF.

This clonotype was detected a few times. The CDR3 sequence: CSVDWLATAQETQYF. Written as DNA, the CDR3 is TGCAGCGTTGATTGGCTAGCGACGGCCCAAGAGACCCAGTACTTC. The V call is TRBV29-1, the J call TRBJ2-5, with D perhaps matching TRBD2 (6 bases). Trimming pared 3 bases from V and 1 base from J, leaving 15 bases between. The germline V gene encodes CDR1 SQVTM and CDR2 ANQGSEA. The CDR3 has 15 amino acids.

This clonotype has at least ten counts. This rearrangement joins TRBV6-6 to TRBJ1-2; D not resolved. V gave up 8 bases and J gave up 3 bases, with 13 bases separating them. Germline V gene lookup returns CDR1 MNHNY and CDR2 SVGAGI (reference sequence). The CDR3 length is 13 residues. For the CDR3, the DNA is TGTGCCAGCCCCGACCCGACGGACTATGGCTACACCTTC. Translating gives CASPDPTDYGYTF.

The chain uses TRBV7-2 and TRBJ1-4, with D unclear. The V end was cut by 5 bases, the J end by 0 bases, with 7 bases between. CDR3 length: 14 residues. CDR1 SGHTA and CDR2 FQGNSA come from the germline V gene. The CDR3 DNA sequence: TGTGCCAGCAGCGCGAGTGCAACTAATGAAAAACTGTTTTTT. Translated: CASSASATNEKLFF.

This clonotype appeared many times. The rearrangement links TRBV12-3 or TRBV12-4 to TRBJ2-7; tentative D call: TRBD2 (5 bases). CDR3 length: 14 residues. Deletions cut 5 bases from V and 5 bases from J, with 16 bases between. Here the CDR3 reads CASSPTRRGNEQYF. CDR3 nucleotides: TGTGCCAGCAGTCCCACGAGACGGGGTAACGAGCAGTACTTC.

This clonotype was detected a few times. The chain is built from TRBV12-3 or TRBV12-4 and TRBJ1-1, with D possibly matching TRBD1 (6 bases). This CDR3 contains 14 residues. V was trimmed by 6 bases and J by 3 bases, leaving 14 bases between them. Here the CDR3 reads CASRATGEDTEAFF. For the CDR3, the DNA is TGTGCCAGCAGAGCGACAGGAGAGGACACTGAAGCTTTCTTT.

The CDR3 spells CAISPTAGSQPQHF. The CDR3 DNA reads as TGTGCCATCAGTCCCACCGCAGGGAGCCAGCCCCAGCATTTT. V is TRBV10-3 and J is TRBJ1-5; TRBD1 is a possible D gene (5 bases). V was pared by 5 bases and J by 7 bases, with 15 bases between. The CDR3 is made up of 14 amino acids. Looked up from germline, CDR1 is ENHRY and CDR2 is SYGVKD.

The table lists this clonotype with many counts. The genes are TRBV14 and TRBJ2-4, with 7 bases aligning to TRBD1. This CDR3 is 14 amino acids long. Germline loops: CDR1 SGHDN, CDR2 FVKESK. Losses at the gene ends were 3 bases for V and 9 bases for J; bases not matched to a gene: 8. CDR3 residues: CASSHLGGAGIQYF. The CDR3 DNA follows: TGTGCCAGCAGCCACTTAGGGGGCGCGGGCATTCAGTACTTC.

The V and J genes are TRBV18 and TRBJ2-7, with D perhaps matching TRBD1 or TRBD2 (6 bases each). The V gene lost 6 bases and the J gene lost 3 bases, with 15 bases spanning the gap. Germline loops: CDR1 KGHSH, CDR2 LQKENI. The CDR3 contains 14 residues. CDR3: CASSHGGGGYEQYF. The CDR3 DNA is TGTGCCAGCTCTCACGGAGGGGGAGGCTACGAGCAGTACTTC.

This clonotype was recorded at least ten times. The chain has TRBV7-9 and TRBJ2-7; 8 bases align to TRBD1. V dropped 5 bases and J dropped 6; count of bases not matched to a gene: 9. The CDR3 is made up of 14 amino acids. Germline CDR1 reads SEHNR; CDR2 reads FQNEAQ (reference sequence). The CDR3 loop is CASSPWQGASEQYF. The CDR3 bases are TGTGCCAGCAGCCCTTGGCAGGGGGCGTCCGAGCAGTACTTC.

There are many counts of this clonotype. CDR3 in DNA: TGTGCCTGGAGTGGCGCAGGGGGGTTCGCAGATACGCAGTATTTT. It is translated as CAWSGAGGFADTQYF. This chain links TRBV30 with TRBJ2-3, with D possibly TRBD1 on 7 matching bases. V gave up 1 base and J gave up 4 bases, with 15 bases separating them. Germline CDR1 reads GTSNPN; CDR2 reads SVGIG (reference sequence). The CDR3 extends over 15 amino acids.

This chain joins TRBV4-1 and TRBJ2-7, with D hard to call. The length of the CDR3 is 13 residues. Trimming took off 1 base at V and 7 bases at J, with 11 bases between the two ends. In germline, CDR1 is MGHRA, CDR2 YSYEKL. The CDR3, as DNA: TGCGCCAGCAGCCAAGCATACAGTGATGAGCAGTACGTC. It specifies CASSQAYSDEQYV.

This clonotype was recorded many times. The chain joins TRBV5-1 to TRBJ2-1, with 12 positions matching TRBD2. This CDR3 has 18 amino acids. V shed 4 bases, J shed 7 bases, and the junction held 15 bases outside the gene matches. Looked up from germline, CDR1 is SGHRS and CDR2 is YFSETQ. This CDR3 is CASSSIPKTSGGTNEQFF. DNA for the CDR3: TGCGCCAGCAGCAGCATTCCTAAGACTAGCGGGGGAACTAATGAGCAGTTCTTC.

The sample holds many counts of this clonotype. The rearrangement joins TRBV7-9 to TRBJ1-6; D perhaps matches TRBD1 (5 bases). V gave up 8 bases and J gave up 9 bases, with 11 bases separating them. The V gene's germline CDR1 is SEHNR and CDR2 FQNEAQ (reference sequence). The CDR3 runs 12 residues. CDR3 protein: CASGIGGSPLHF. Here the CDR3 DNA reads TGTGCCAGCGGAATTGGGGGTTCACCCCTCCACTTT.

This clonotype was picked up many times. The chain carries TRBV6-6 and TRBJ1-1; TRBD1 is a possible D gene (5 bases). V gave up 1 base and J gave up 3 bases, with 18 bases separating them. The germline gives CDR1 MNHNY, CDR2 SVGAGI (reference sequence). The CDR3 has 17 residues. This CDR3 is CASSYFRPRGGDTEAFF. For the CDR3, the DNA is TGTGCCAGCAGTTACTTTCGCCCCCGGGGAGGGGACACTGAAGCTTTCTTT.

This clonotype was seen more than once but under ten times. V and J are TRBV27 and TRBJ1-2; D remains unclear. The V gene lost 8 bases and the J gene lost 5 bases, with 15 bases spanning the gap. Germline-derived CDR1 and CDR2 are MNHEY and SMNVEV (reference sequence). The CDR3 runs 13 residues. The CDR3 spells CASRGNSIYGYTF. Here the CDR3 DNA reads TGTGCCAGCCGCGGGAATTCAATTTATGGCTACACCTTC.

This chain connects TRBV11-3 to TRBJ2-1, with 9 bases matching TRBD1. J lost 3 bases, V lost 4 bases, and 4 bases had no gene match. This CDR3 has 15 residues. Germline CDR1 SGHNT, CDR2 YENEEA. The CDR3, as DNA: TGTGCCAGCAGCTCCGGGACAGGGTTCTACAATGAGCAGTTCTTC. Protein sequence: CASSSGTGFYNEQFF.